Below are 16 T cell receptor beta chains sequenced from a single sample in a study of T cell changes during pregnancy in multiple sclerosis. Sequencing was performed with immunoSEQ multiplex PCR; in TCRdb, only in-frame clones are kept and a portion is missing. Of approximately 24,000 clones listed, 86% are singletons. Sequenced material: CD8+ T cells from peripheral blood mononuclear cells, taken in the first trimester of pregnancy. The source of these receptors is a female donor in good health, enrolled as a control in a pregnancy study.

This clone was counted a single time. The CDR3 sequence is CASSQDVRGGTEAFF. The CDR3 DNA is TGCGCCAGCAGCCAAGATGTTAGGGGCGGCACTGAAGCTTTCTTT. The chain is built from TRBV4-3 and TRBJ1-1, with D tentatively TRBD1 (5 bases). Per germline, CDR1 LGHNA and CDR2 YSLEER. V was trimmed by 0 bases and J by 4 bases, leaving 12 bases between them. CDR3 length equals 15 residues.

The chain employs TRBV27 and TRBJ1-1; D remains unclear. Germline CDR1 and CDR2: MNHEY and SMNVEV (reference sequence). The V gene lost 6 bases and the J gene lost 1 base, with 6 bases spanning the gap. The CDR3 extends over 12 amino acids. The CDR3, as DNA: TGTGCCAGCAGACGGGGGAACACTGAAGCTTTCTTT. This encodes CASRRGNTEAFF.

V usage is TRBV6-6 and J usage is TRBJ2-1; 7 nucleotides align to TRBD1. CDR1 MNHNY and CDR2 SVGAGI come from the germline V gene (reference sequence). The CDR3 extends over 14 amino acids. J lost 15 bases, V lost 7 bases, and 18 bases had no gene match. This CDR3 is CASTSGTAYEVSFF. The DNA of the CDR3 is TGTGCCAGCACCTCCGGGACAGCCTATGAGGTTTCGTTCTTC.

The chain uses TRBV5-1 and TRBJ1-6; D is uncertain. The CDR3 sequence is 14 residues long. The germline gives CDR1 SGHRS, CDR2 YFSETQ. Trimming took 5 bases from V and 3 from J, leaving 9 bases between them. CDR3 residues: CASRMEGYNSPLHF. For the CDR3, the DNA is TGCGCCAGCAGGATGGAGGGCTATAATTCACCCCTCCACTTT.

V is TRBV4-3 and J is TRBJ2-1; tentatively, D is TRBD1 (5 bases). Germline CDR1 reads LGHNA; CDR2 reads YSLEER. V was shortened by 1 base and J by 9 bases, with 10 bases between the two germline ends. CDR3 size: 13 residues. The CDR3 spells CASSQGPRGEQFF. CDR3 DNA: TGCGCCAGCAGCCAAGGGCCAAGGGGTGAGCAGTTCTTC.

This chain uses TRBV18 with TRBJ1-5, with D uncertain. The germline V gene encodes CDR1 KGHSH and CDR2 LQKENI. Trimming cost V 0 bases and J 12 bases, with 6 bases left between them. There are 11 residues in the CDR3. CDR3 sequence (DNA): TGTGCCAGCTCACCACCGAGGGACCAGCATTTT. The encoded protein is CASSPPRDQHF.

This rearrangement joins TRBV9 to TRBJ2-3, with a weak D call TRBD2 (5 bases). V was pared by 4 bases and J by 0 bases, with 21 bases between. Looked up from germline, CDR1 is SGDLS and CDR2 is YYNGEE. CDR3 length: 18 amino acids. The CDR3 loop reads CASSPPPDPEGSTDTQYF. The CDR3 DNA follows: TGTGCCAGCAGCCCCCCGCCGGACCCAGAGGGAAGCACAGATACGCAGTATTTT.

The chain carries TRBV4-3 and TRBJ2-3, with TRBD2 matching over 9 bases. After removal of 0 bases from V and 2 bases from J, the junction contained 6 bases not matched to a gene. The CDR3 is 17 residues long. From germline, CDR1 is LGHNA and CDR2 YSLEER. CDR3 sequence (DNA): TGCGCCAGCAGCCAAGAACCTAGCGGGGATAACACAGATACGCAGTATTTT. Protein: CASSQEPSGDNTDTQYF.

The chain uses TRBV27 and TRBJ2-1; 9 positions agree with TRBD2. The CDR3 extends over 16 amino acids. V was pared by 0 bases and J by 3 bases, with 3 bases of the junction left unmatched. Per the germline V gene, CDR1 is MNHEY and CDR2 is SMNVEV (reference sequence). In nucleotides, the CDR3 is TGTGCCAGCAGTTTATCAGCGGGGGGACTCTACAATGAGCAGTTCTTC. Translated: CASSLSAGGLYNEQFF.

The CDR3 reads CSAGYMNEQFF. The CDR3 region has the DNA TGCAGTGCTGGTTACATGAATGAGCAGTTCTTC. The chain recombines TRBV20-1 with TRBJ2-1, with D unclear. CDR1 DFQATT and CDR2 SNEGSKA come from the germline V gene (reference sequence). V gave up 5 bases and J gave up 7 bases, with 9 bases separating them. This CDR3 comprises 11 residues.

The chain joins TRBV6-6 to TRBJ1-1; D may be TRBD1 (6 bases). The ends were cut back, 5 bases at V and 1 base at J, with 14 bases in the middle. The CDR3 spans 15 residues. Germline V gene data show CDR1 as MNHNY and CDR2 as SVGAGI (reference sequence). The CDR3 nucleotides read TGTGCCAGCAGTGACCACAGGGTAGGGAACACTGAAGCTTTCTTT. Translated, it gives CASSDHRVGNTEAFF.

As for this clone: A much bigger clone sits one base away, suggesting this may be a read error. The identical CDR3 is also encoded by other nucleotide sequences in the sample. The rearrangement uses TRBV7-9 and TRBJ1-1, with 7 positions matching TRBD1. In germline, CDR1 is SEHNR, CDR2 FQNEAQ (reference sequence). V gave up 5 bases and J gave up 3 bases; unmatched junction bases: 3. The CDR3 spans 13 residues. CDR3: CASSPTGDTEAFF. CDR3 coding DNA: TGTGCCAGCAGCCCTACAGGGGACACTGAAGCTTTCTTT.

The CDR3 bases are TGTGCCAGCAGTTTGTACGGGACAGTTAACTACGAGCAGTACTTC. Translating gives CASSLYGTVNYEQYF. This chain links TRBV6-5 with TRBJ2-7; 7 bases match TRBD1. V dropped 4 bases and J dropped 3; count of bases not matched to a gene: 9. The CDR3 is 15 amino acids. Germline values: CDR1 MNHEY, CDR2 SVGAGI.

V usage is TRBV4-3 and J usage is TRBJ1-1; tentatively, D is TRBD1 (6 bases). Per the germline V gene, CDR1 is LGHNA and CDR2 is YSLEER. The CDR3 has 15 residues. Trimming cost V 1 base and J 2 bases, with 11 bases left between them. CDR3 loop: CASSQADRDNTEAFF. CDR3 coding DNA: TGCGCCAGCAGCCAAGCGGACAGAGATAACACTGAAGCTTTCTTT.

This sequence joins TRBV4-3 and TRBJ2-3, with 8 bases that match TRBD2. In germline, CDR1 is LGHNA, CDR2 YSLEER. The V gene end was trimmed by 3 bases and the J gene end by 0 bases; junction bases not matched to a gene: 11. The CDR3 loop spans 18 amino acids. As DNA, the CDR3 is TGCGCCAGCAGCCATGAAAGGAGTAGCGGGGCTAGCACAGATACGCAGTATTTT. Protein sequence: CASSHERSSGASTDTQYF.

The J gene is TRBJ2-1, the V gene TRBV5-4; 8 bases fit TRBD2. V was clipped by 4 bases and J by 7 bases; unmatched bases: 25. CDR3 length: 20 amino acids. The germline CDR1 and CDR2 sequences are SGHNT and YYREEE (reference sequence). In DNA form, the CDR3 reads TGTGCCAGCAGCCCTCGACCGGGACTAGAGAACCTCAACTCAGGGAATGAGCAGTTCTTC. Translating it yields CASSPRPGLENLNSGNEQFF.